The following is a T cell receptor (beta chain) sequence with its context. The target antigen is unknown. The CDR3 totals 14 residues. V shed 2 bases and J shed 7 bases, with 13 bases lying between them. The V gene's germline CDR1 is LGHNT and CDR2 FRNRAP. The data were produced by immunoSEQ multiplex PCR, yet TCRdb's version contains in-frame clones alone and is incomplete. Of roughly 75,000 clones listed, around 92% are singletons. This entry belongs to a study of graft-versus-host responses after intestinal transplantation. Study as a whole: Every recipient had anti-thymocyte globulin induction and about three years of tacrolimus plus steroids. Findings and caveats of the study: GvH clones appeared in recipient marrow, some first in ileum or blood.

The sequence derives from a human donor who received an intestinal transplant. Sequencing was performed on unstimulated CD4+ T cells sorted from spleen or lymph node cells, taken before intestinal transplant. This chain uses TRBV12-5 with TRBJ2-3, with TRBD1 as a possible D gene (5 bases). This CDR3 reads CASGLIQRGYTQYF. CDR3 DNA sequence: TGTGCTAGTGGTTTGATCCAAAGGGGATATACGCAGTATTTT. The entire variable domain, with the rest obtained from reference TRBV12-5 and TRBJ2-3, is as follows: DARVTQTPRHKVTEMGQEVTMRCQPILGHNTVFWYRQTMMQGLELLAYFRNRAPLDDSGMPKDRFSAEMPDATLATLKIQPSEPRDSAVYFCASGLIQRGYTQYFGPGTRLTVL.